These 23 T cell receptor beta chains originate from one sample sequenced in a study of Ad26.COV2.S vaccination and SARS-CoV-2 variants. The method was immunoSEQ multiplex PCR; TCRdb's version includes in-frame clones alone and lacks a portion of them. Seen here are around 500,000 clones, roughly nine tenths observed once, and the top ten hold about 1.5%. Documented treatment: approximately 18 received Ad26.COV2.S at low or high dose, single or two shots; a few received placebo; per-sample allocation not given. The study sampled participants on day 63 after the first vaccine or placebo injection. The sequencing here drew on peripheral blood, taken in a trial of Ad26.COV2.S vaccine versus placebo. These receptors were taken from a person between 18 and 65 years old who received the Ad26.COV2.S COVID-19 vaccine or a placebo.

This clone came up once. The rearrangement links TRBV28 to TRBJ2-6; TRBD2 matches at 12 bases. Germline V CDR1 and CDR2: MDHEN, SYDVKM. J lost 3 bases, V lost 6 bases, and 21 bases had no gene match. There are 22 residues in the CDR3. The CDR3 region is CASSRWTGLTSGSLDGANVLTF. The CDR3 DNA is TGTGCCAGCAGCAGATGGACAGGCCTGACTAGCGGGAGTTTGGATGGGGCCAACGTCCTGACTTTC. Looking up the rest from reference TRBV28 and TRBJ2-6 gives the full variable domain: DVKVTQSSRYLVKRTGEKVFLECVQDMDHENMFWYRQDPGLGLRLIYFSYDVKMKEKGDIPEGYSVSREKKERFSLILESASTNQTSMYLCASSRWTGLTSGSLDGANVLTFGAGSRLTVL.

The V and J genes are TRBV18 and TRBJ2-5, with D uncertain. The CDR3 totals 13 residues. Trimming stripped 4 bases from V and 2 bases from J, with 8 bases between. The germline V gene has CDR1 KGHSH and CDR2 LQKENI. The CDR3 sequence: CASSLHSQETQYF. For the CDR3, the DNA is TGTGCCAGCTCACTCCATTCACAAGAGACCCAGTACTTC.

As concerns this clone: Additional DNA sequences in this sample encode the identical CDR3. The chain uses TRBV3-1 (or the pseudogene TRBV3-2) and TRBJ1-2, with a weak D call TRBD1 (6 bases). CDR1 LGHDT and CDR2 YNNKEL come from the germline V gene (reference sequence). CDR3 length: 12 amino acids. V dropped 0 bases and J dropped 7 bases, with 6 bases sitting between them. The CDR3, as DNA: TGTGCCAGCAGCCAAGACAGGGGTGGCTACACCTTC. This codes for CASSQDRGGYTF.

The CDR3 region has the DNA TGTGCCAGCAGCCAACCGGGACAACTGAACACTGAAGCTTTCTTT. Its protein product is CASSQPGQLNTEAFF. J is TRBJ1-1 and V is TRBV16; D is perhaps TRBD1 (6 bases). The V end was cut by 2 bases, the J end by 0 bases, with 10 bases between. CDR3 size: 15 residues. Germline-derived CDR1 and CDR2 are KGHSY and FQNENV.

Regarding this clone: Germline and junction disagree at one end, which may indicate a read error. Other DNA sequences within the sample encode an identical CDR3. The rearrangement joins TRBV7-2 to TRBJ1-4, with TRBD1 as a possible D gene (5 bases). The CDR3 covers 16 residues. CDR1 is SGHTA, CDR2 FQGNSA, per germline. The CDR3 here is CASSFRQGVTNEKLFF. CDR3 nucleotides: TGTGCCAGTAGCTTTCGGCAGGGTGTAACTAATGAAAAACTGTTTTTT. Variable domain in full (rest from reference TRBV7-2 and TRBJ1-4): GAGVSQSPSNKVTEKGKDVELRCDPISGHTALYWYRQSLGQGLEFLIYFQGNSAPDKSGLPSDRFSAERTGGSVSTLTIQRTQQEDSAVYLCASSFRQGVTNEKLFFGSGTQLSVL.

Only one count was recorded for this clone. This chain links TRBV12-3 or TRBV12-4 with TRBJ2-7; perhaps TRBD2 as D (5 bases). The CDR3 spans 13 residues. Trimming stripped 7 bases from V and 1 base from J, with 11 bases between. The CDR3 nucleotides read TGTGCCAGCATGAAGGGAGAGTCCTACGAGCAGTACTTC. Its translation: CASMKGESYEQYF.

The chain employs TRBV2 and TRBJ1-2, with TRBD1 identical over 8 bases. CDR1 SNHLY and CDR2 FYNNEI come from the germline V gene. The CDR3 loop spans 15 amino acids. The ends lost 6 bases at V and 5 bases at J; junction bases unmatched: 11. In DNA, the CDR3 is TGTGCCAGCAGGGGTCCCCGGACAGGGTGGTATGGCTACACCTTC. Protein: CASRGPRTGWYGYTF.

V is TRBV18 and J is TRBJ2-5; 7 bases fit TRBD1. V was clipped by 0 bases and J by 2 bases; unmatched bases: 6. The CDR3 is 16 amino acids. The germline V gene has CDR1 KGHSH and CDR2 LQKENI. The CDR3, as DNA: TGTGCCAGCTCACCACCGGTAACAGGGGATCAAGAGACCCAGTACTTC. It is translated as CASSPPVTGDQETQYF.

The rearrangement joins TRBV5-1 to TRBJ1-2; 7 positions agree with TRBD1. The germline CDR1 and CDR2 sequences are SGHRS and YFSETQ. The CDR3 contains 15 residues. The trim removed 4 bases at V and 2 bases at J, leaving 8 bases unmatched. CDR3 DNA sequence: TGCGCCAGCAGCGCCGGGACAGTCCGAAACTATGGCTACACCTTC. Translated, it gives CASSAGTVRNYGYTF.

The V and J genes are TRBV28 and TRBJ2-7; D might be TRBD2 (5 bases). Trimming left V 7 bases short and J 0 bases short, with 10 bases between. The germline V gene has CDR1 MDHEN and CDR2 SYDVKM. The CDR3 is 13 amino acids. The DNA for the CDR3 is TGTGCCAGCAAAGGGAGTGCCTCCTACGAGCAGTACTTC. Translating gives CASKGSASYEQYF. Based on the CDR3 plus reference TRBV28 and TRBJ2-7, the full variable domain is DVKVTQSSRYLVKRTGEKVFLECVQDMDHENMFWYRQDPGLGLRLIYFSYDVKMKEKGDIPEGYSVSREKKERFSLILESASTNQTSMYLCASKGSASYEQYFGPGTRLTVT.

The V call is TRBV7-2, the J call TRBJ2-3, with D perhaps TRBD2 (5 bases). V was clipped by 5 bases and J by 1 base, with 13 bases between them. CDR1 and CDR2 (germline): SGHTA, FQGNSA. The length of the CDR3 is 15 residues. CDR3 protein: CASSLQLVGTDTQYF. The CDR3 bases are TGTGCCAGCAGCCTCCAACTAGTGGGCACAGATACGCAGTATTTT. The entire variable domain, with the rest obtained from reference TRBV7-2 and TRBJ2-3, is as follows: GAGVSQSPSNKVTEKGKDVELRCDPISGHTALYWYRQSLGQGLEFLIYFQGNSAPDKSGLPSDRFSAERTGGSVSTLTIQRTQQEDSAVYLCASSLQLVGTDTQYFGPGTRLTVL.

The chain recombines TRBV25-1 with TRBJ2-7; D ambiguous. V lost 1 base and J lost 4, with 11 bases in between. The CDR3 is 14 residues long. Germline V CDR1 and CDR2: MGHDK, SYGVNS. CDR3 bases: TGTGCCAGCAGTGAATTGGGCAGAGTATACGAGCAGTACTTC. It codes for CASSELGRVYEQYF.

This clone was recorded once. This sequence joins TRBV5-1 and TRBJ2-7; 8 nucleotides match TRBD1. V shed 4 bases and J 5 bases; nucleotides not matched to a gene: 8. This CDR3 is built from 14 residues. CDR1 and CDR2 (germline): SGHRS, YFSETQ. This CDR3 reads CASSPQGARDEQYF. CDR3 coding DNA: TGCGCCAGCAGCCCCCAGGGGGCTCGGGACGAGCAGTACTTC.

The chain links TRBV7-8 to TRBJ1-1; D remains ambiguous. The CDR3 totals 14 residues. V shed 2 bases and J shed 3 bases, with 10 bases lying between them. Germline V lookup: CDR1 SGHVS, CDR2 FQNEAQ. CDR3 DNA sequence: TGTGCCAGCAGCTTAAACGAGGGCGACACTGAAGCTTTCTTT. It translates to CASSLNEGDTEAFF.

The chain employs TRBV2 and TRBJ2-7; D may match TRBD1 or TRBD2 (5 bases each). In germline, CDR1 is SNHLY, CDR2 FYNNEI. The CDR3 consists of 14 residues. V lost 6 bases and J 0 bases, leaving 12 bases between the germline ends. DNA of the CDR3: TGTGCCAGCAGGACGTACGGGACCTCCTACGAGCAGTACTTC. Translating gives CASRTYGTSYEQYF. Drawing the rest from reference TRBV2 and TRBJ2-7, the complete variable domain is EPEVTQTPSHQVTQMGQEVILRCVPISNHLYFYWYRQILGQKVEFLVSFYNNEISEKSEIFDDQFSVERPDGSNFTLKIRSTKLEDSAMYFCASRTYGTSYEQYFGPGTRLTVT.

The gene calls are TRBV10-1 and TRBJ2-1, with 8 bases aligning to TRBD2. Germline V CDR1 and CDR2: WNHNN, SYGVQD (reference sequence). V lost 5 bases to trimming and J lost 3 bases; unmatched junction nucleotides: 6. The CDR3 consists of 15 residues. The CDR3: CASSSGSHHYNEQFF. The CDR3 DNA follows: TGCGCCAGCAGTAGCGGGAGCCATCACTACAATGAGCAGTTCTTC.

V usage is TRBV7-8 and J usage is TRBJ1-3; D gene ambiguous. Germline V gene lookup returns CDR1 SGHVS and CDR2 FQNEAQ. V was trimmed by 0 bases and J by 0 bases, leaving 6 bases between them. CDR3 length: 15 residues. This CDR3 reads CASSLAWSSGNTIYF. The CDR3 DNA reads TGTGCCAGCAGCTTAGCATGGAGCTCTGGAAACACCATATATTTT.

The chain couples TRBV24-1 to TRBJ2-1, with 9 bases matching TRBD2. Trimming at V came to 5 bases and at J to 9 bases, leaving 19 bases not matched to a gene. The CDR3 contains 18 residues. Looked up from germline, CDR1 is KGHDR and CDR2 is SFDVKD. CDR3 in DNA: TGTGCCACCAGTGCCCTTTCGACTAGCGGAGACCACAATCCTGAGCAGTTCTTC. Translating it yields CATSALSTSGDHNPEQFF.

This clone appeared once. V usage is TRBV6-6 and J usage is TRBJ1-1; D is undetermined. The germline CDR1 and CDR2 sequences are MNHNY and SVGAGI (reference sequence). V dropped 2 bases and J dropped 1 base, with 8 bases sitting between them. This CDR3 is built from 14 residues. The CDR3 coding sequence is TGTGCCAGCAGTTACGCAGGTACGAACACTGAAGCTTTCTTT. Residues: CASSYAGTNTEAFF.

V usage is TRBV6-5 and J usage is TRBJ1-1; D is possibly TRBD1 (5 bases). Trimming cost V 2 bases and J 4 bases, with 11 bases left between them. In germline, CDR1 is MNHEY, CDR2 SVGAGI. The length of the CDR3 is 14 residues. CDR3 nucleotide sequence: TGTGCCAGCAGTTACAATACCGGGGGCACTGAAGCTTTCTTT. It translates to CASSYNTGGTEAFF.

CDR3 bases: TGTGCCAGCGGTAACACAGGGGGCGGAAAACTGTTTTTT. It yields the protein CASGNTGGGKLFF. J is TRBJ1-4 and V is TRBV12-3 or TRBV12-4; 9 nucleotides agree with TRBD1. There are 13 residues in the CDR3. V trimming: 8 bases; J trimming: 10 bases; junction bases outside the gene matches: 8.

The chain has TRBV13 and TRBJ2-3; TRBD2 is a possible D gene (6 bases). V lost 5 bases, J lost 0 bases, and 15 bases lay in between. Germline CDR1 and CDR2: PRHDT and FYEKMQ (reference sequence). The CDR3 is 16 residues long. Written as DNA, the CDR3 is TGTGCCAGCAGCCTCAGGACTACGACTAGCACAGATACGCAGTATTTT. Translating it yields CASSLRTTTSTDTQYF.

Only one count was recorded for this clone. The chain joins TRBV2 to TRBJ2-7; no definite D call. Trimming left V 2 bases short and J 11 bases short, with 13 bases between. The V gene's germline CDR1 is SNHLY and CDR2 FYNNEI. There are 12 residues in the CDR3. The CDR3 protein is CASSEKFHEKYF. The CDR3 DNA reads TGTGCCAGCAGTGAAAAATTCCATGAAAAGTACTTC.